At least ten counts were recorded for the clone carrying this T cell receptor (beta chain). Antigen specificity is unknown. The CDR3 has 16 amino acids. With V trimmed by 2 bases and J by 0 bases, 4 bases remained unmatched. The germline gives CDR1 SGHTA, CDR2 FQGTGA. Building of the TCR beta libraries involved iRepertoire HTBI primers and Arm-PCR of CDR3 regions. TCRdb reprocessed the multiplex PCR reads with MiXCR, giving one entry per CDR3 protein. The profile covers roughly 610,000 distinct CDR3 sequences, with around 16% appearing a single time and around 11% taken by the ten largest. As to time point: newly diagnosed GD, antithyroid drugs for less than 3 months. Making the TCR library involved RNA that had been extracted from PBMCs. This entry is derived from a study of regulatory T cells in long-lasting Graves disease. Study conclusions and caveats: Patients with persistent disease shared roughly 3,000 public clonotypes, outpacing the 966 shared by new patients.

The data were also submitted as part of a second study, on T cells in Graves' hyperthyroidism and ophthalmopathy. That paper states: Those patients with uncontrolled infection, other autoimmune disease, pregnancy or lactation were excluded. Most thyroid clonotypes with frequency above 0.001 were detected in blood.

This specimen was peripheral blood mononuclear cells (PBMCs), taken at new diagnosis, from a patient treated with antithyroid drugs. This rearrangement joins TRBV7-3 to TRBJ2-1, with 7 bases lining up with TRBD1. The TCR comes from a man between 18 and 29 years old with Graves disease. The CDR3: CASSLWGQSSYNEQFF. In nucleotides, the CDR3 is TGTGCCAGCAGCTTATGGGGACAGAGCTCCTACAATGAGCAGTTCTTC.